This T cell receptor (beta chain) was retrieved from a study of regulatory T cells in long-lasting Graves disease. Researchers made TCR beta libraries by using iRepertoire HTBI primers and running Arm-PCR on CDR3 regions. TCRdb re-called the multiplex PCR reads with MiXCR, one entry per CDR3 protein. The table shows hundreds of thousands of distinct CDR3 sequences, with 30% occurring only once. There are 15 residues in the CDR3. Per the germline V gene, CDR1 is MNHEY and CDR2 is SVGAGI. Trimming removed 0 bases from V and 3 bases from J, with 11 bases in between. As for time point: persistent/refractory GD, antithyroid drugs over 5 years with positive TRAb. The authors made the TCR library using RNA they extracted from PBMCs.

The chain uses TRBV6-5 and TRBJ1-1; a weak D match, TRBD1 (6 bases). Specimen: peripheral blood mononuclear cells (PBMCs), collected when the disease was refractory, from a patient treated with antithyroid drugs. The receptor was isolated from a female donor with Graves disease. CDR3 nucleotide sequence: TGTGCCAGCAGTTACTCGAACAGGGCCGACACTGAAGCTTTCTTT. As protein: CASSYSNRADTEAFF.